The 27 T cell receptor beta chains below were found in one sample sequenced in a study of CD8 T cells in ankylosing spondylitis. TCRdb reprocessed the 5' RACE reads with MiXCR, giving one entry per CDR3 protein. The sample includes about 800,000 distinct CDR3 sequences, 12% of them seen just once. No cognate antigen is known for these TCRs. Study observations and caveats: Roughly 8 highly homologous variants made up a TCR beta motif that seemed to typify ankylosing spondylitis blood.

Material: blood, either unsorted or a sorted T cell fraction (not recorded which). The receptors were sampled from a male donor with ankylosing spondylitis.

V is TRBV20-1 and J is TRBJ2-7; the D gene is possibly TRBD1 (6 bases). CDR1 and CDR2 from the germline V gene are DFQATT and SNEGSKA (reference sequence). The CDR3 spans 12 residues. V lost 8 bases, J lost 2 bases, and 13 bases lay in between. CDR3 protein: CSTDRSTYEQYF. The CDR3 coding sequence is TGCAGTACCGACAGGTCAACCTACGAGCAGTACTTC.

This clonotype was detected ten times or more. The rearrangement uses TRBV5-1 and TRBJ2-3, with unresolved D. CDR1 and CDR2 (germline): SGHRS, YFSETQ. With 3 bases removed from V and 2 bases from J, the gap between germline ends came to 13 bases. This CDR3 region has 15 residues. The CDR3 DNA is TGCGCCAGCAGCTCCGGTAGGACCATCACAGATACGCAGTATTTT. Translating it yields CASSSGRTITDTQYF.

This chain links TRBV7-2 with TRBJ2-7; D is unresolved. This CDR3 region has 15 residues. V was pared by 2 bases and J by 0 bases, with 11 bases between. Looked up from germline, CDR1 is SGHTA and CDR2 is FQGNSA. The CDR3 bases are TGTGCCAGCAGCTTATATGTCGGAAGCTCCTACGAGCAGTACTTC. This translates into CASSLYVGSSYEQYF.

This clonotype was recorded a few times. The chain joins TRBV5-1 to TRBJ2-7; maybe TRBD2 (6 bases). The germline V gene has CDR1 SGHRS and CDR2 YFSETQ. V gave up 4 bases and J gave up 3 bases, with 14 bases separating them. CDR3 length equals 14 residues. The CDR3, as DNA: TGCGCCAGCAGCCGGGACGGGGACTTCTACGAGCAGTACTTC. Its protein product is CASSRDGDFYEQYF. Variable domain in full (rest from reference TRBV5-1 and TRBJ2-7): KAGVTQTPRYLIKTRGQQVTLSCSPISGHRSVSWYQQTPGQGLQFLFEYFSETQRNKGNFPGRFSGRQFSNSRSEMNVSTLELGDSALYLCASSRDGDFYEQYFGPGTRLTVT.

The chain employs TRBV10-3 and TRBJ2-5; 9 bases agree with TRBD1. Germline assignment: CDR1 ENHRY and CDR2 SYGVKD. This CDR3 is built from 13 residues. Trimming cost V 11 bases and J 5 bases; bases outside gene matches: 9. In DNA form, the CDR3 reads TGTGCCGCCGGGACAGGGATTAGGGAGACCCAGTACTTC. Its translation is CAAGTGIRETQYF.

This rearrangement joins TRBV7-2 to TRBJ2-3; the match to TRBD2 covers 8 bases. Germline loops: CDR1 SGHTA, CDR2 FQGNSA. CDR3 length equals 16 residues. The trim removed 4 bases at V and 7 bases at J, leaving 13 bases unmatched. The CDR3 nucleotides are TGTGCCAGCAGCTCCAGACTGGCGGGGGGAGGAAATACGCAGTATTTT. Its translation: CASSSRLAGGGNTQYF.

This clonotype was detected ten times or more. At one end the junction does not follow the germline gene, possibly because of a read error. The chain carries TRBV5-1 and TRBJ2-7; 8 positions match TRBD1. The CDR3 contains 15 residues. CDR1 is SGHRS, CDR2 YFSETQ, per germline. As DNA, the CDR3 is TGTGCCAGCAGTTTGGGGACAGGCGGCTCCTACGAGCAGTACTTC. Amino acids: CASSLGTGGSYEQYF.

The chain carries TRBV29-1 and TRBJ2-2, with 8 bases fitting TRBD1. Germline lookup yields CDR1 SQVTM and CDR2 ANQGSEA. The CDR3 covers 16 residues. Trimming cost V 0 bases and J 7 bases; bases outside gene matches: 10. CDR3 nucleotide sequence: TGCAGCGTTGAAGATCAGAGGCAGGGGGCGGACGGGGAGCTGTTTTTT. Its translation: CSVEDQRQGADGELFF.

There are many counts of this clonotype. This sequence joins TRBV27 and TRBJ1-2, with D uncertain. V lost 2 bases and J lost 0, with 7 bases in between. Germline V gives CDR1 MNHEY, CDR2 SMNVEV (reference sequence). There are 14 residues in the CDR3. CDR3 DNA sequence: TGTGCCAGCAGTTTAGGCTCTTCTAACTATGGCTACACCTTC. This sequence encodes CASSLGSSNYGYTF.

Ten or more counts support this clonotype. The V call is TRBV5-1, the J call TRBJ1-1, with D possibly being TRBD1 (5 bases). With 0 bases removed from V and 1 base from J, the gap between germline ends came to 13 bases. The CDR3 spans 16 residues. Germline-derived CDR1 and CDR2 are SGHRS and YFSETQ. The CDR3 DNA reads as TGCGCCAGCAGCTTGGCCCTGGGGCAGGGGAACACTGAAGCTTTCTTT. Protein sequence: CASSLALGQGNTEAFF.

This clonotype was counted many times. The V gene is TRBV5-1, the J gene TRBJ2-3; TRBD2 aligns across 9 bases. CDR1 is SGHRS and CDR2 is YFSETQ in the germline V gene. The CDR3 totals 15 residues. Trimming removed 4 bases from V and 0 bases from J; junction bases left unmatched: 3. The CDR3 region has the DNA TGCGCCAGCAGCGATACTAGCGGGAGCACAGATACGCAGTATTTT. This codes for CASSDTSGSTDTQYF. Full variable domain (remainder filled in from reference TRBV5-1 and TRBJ2-3): KAGVTQTPRYLIKTRGQQVTLSCSPISGHRSVSWYQQTPGQGLQFLFEYFSETQRNKGNFPGRFSGRQFSNSRSEMNVSTLELGDSALYLCASSDTSGSTDTQYFGPGTRLTVL.

This clonotype was detected only a few times. V and J are TRBV5-1 and TRBJ2-3; no clear D. Germline V CDR1 and CDR2: SGHRS, YFSETQ. The CDR3 is 14 residues long. Trimming pared 1 base from V and 4 bases from J, leaving 10 bases between. The CDR3 sequence: CASSLSPLPDTQYF. DNA of the CDR3: TGCGCCAGCAGCTTGAGTCCCCTGCCAGATACGCAGTATTTT. Variable domain in full (rest from reference TRBV5-1 and TRBJ2-3): KAGVTQTPRYLIKTRGQQVTLSCSPISGHRSVSWYQQTPGQGLQFLFEYFSETQRNKGNFPGRFSGRQFSNSRSEMNVSTLELGDSALYLCASSLSPLPDTQYFGPGTRLTVL.

This chain joins TRBV7-9 and TRBJ2-1; 8 positions match TRBD2. The CDR3 is 17 residues long. Unmatched junction bases numbered 12, after V lost 5 bases and J lost 3 bases. CDR1 and CDR2 from the germline V gene are SEHNR and FQNEAQ (reference sequence). The CDR3 loop is CASSPLGAGGFYNEQFF. In DNA, the CDR3 is TGTGCCAGCAGCCCACTGGGGGCGGGAGGATTCTACAATGAGCAGTTCTTC.

This rearrangement joins TRBV20-1 to TRBJ1-2; unclear D gene. Trimming took 0 bases from V and 4 from J, leaving 12 bases between them. From germline, CDR1 is DFQATT and CDR2 SNEGSKA (reference sequence). The CDR3 has 14 amino acids. CDR3 amino acids: CSAREHRVGYGYTF. The CDR3 DNA is TGCAGTGCTAGAGAACACCGGGTTGGCTATGGCTACACCTTC.

The V and J genes are TRBV4-3 and TRBJ2-5, with TRBD1 matching over 9 bases. V shed 3 bases, J shed 1 base, and the junction held 6 bases outside the gene matches. Germline V CDR1 and CDR2: LGHNA, YSLEER. There are 16 residues in the CDR3. Here the CDR3 reads CASSHWTGVFQETQYF. In DNA, the CDR3 is TGCGCCAGCAGCCACTGGACAGGGGTGTTCCAAGAGACCCAGTACTTC.

This clonotype has ten or more counts. The chain recombines TRBV12-3 or TRBV12-4 with TRBJ2-1, with D tentatively TRBD2 (5 bases). CDR3 length: 12 residues. Trimming took 5 bases from V and 7 from J, leaving 9 bases between them. The CDR3, as DNA: TGTGCCAGCAGTCCCCGGAGGAATGAGCAGTTCTTC. It encodes CASSPRRNEQFF.

The rearrangement links TRBV20-1 to TRBJ2-1, with 11 bases lining up with TRBD2. The CDR3 is made up of 15 amino acids. The germline V gene encodes CDR1 DFQATT and CDR2 SNEGSKA (reference sequence). Trimming took 5 bases from V and 5 from J; bases not matched to a gene: 8. The chain's CDR3 is CSAGTSGRGDNEQFF. For the CDR3, the DNA is TGCAGTGCTGGAACTAGCGGGAGAGGGGACAATGAGCAGTTCTTC.

This clonotype appeared many times. The rearrangement links TRBV12-3 or TRBV12-4 to TRBJ2-7; D is unresolved. The CDR3 consists of 16 residues. Trimming shortened V by 5 bases and J by 3 bases, and 20 bases separated the two germline ends. The CDR3 loop is CASSPPSPAHHYEQYF. As DNA, the CDR3 is TGTGCCAGCAGTCCCCCGAGTCCCGCCCATCACTACGAGCAGTACTTC.

The CDR3 coding sequence is TGTGCCAGCAGCCGCGGACGGCGCACAGATACGCAGTATTTT. Its translation: CASSRGRRTDTQYF. The chain has TRBV3-1 and TRBJ2-3; D unclear. V lost 4 bases and J 1 base, leaving 9 bases between the germline ends. Germline-derived CDR1 and CDR2 are LGHDT and YNNKEL (reference sequence). The CDR3 runs 14 residues.

On this clonotype itself: Because the CDR3's place on the DNA is in doubt, the DNA is left out and the CDR3 is given as listed by TCRdb. The V call is TRBV5-1, the J call TRBJ2-7; TRBD1, as called in the table, went unchecked against the DNA. CDR1 is SGHRS and CDR2 is YFSETQ in the germline V gene. The CDR3 totals 15 residues, both ends included. This CDR3 reads CASSFGEGYSYEQYF.

The chain employs TRBV20-1 and TRBJ2-7; 7 positions match TRBD1. This CDR3 is 13 amino acids long. V was clipped by 6 bases and J by 4 bases; unmatched bases: 9. The germline gives CDR1 DFQATT, CDR2 SNEGSKA (reference sequence). The CDR3 DNA reads as TGCAGTGCCAGGACAGGAGAAACATACGAGCAGTACTTC. This translates into CSARTGETYEQYF.

The rearrangement joins TRBV20-1 to TRBJ1-1, with no clear D. This CDR3 spans 15 amino acids. Germline lookup yields CDR1 DFQATT and CDR2 SNEGSKA (reference sequence). V lost 0 bases, J lost 2 bases, and 13 bases lay in between. CDR3 region: CSARDPAGPNTEAFF. CDR3 nucleotide sequence: TGCAGTGCTAGAGATCCGGCAGGACCTAACACTGAAGCTTTCTTT.

This clonotype was recorded a few times. V gene TRBV12-3 or TRBV12-4 combines with J gene TRBJ1-1, with D possibly matching TRBD1 (6 bases). This CDR3 has 14 amino acids. The ends were cut back, 7 bases at V and 2 bases at J, with 14 bases in the middle. CDR3 residues: CASIFGGQNTEAFF. In DNA form, the CDR3 reads TGTGCCAGCATTTTCGGGGGACAAAACACTGAAGCTTTCTTT.

This clonotype was found a few times. This rearrangement joins TRBV20-1 to TRBJ1-4; D gene uncertain. V was cut by 6 bases and J by 8 bases, with 16 bases left in between. The CDR3 contains 13 residues. CDR1 and CDR2 from the germline V gene are DFQATT and SNEGSKA (reference sequence). The CDR3 DNA sequence: TGCAGTGCCCCGGAGGACCTCAGAGAAAAACTGTTTTTT. This gives the protein CSAPEDLREKLFF.

This clonotype was counted ten times or more. The V call is TRBV12-3 or TRBV12-4, the J call TRBJ1-4, with D hard to call. CDR3 length equals 13 residues. V was clipped by 3 bases and J by 5 bases, with 7 bases between them. The CDR3 here is CASSFGRNEKLFF. CDR3 nucleotide sequence: TGTGCCAGCAGTTTCGGCCGGAATGAAAAACTGTTTTTT.

There are many counts of this clonotype. The chain is built from TRBV5-1 and TRBJ1-4; D unresolved. V was pared by 2 bases and J by 8 bases, with 7 bases between. From germline, CDR1 is SGHRS and CDR2 YFSETQ. The CDR3 runs to 12 residues. Here the CDR3 DNA reads TGCGCCAGCAGCTTCGTCGGGGAAAAACTGTTTTTT. Translating it yields CASSFVGEKLFF.

This clonotype showed up just a few times. The CDR3 region has the DNA TGTGCCAGCACAGTCTGGGAACATCAGCCCCAGCATTTT. It encodes CASTVWEHQPQHF. This chain uses TRBV6-2 or TRBV6-3 with TRBJ1-5; unclear D gene. Trimming cost V 7 bases and J 5 bases, with 12 bases left between them. Germline CDR1 reads MNHEY; CDR2 reads SVGEGT. The CDR3 is made up of 13 amino acids.